This T cell receptor (beta chain) came from a study of metastatic and nonmetastatic thyroid tumors. The overall study: From malignant and benign thyroid patients, repertoires in blood and in tumor or nodule tissue were compared. Study-level results: In blood and tumor, TCR beta diversity was reportedly significantly higher in malignant thyroid tumors than in benign nodules.

The CDR3 is 18 residues long. Looked up from germline, CDR1 is SGHRS and CDR2 is YFSETQ. V gave up 4 bases and J gave up 4 bases; unmatched junction bases: 9. Not a single patient had been given any form of treatment at any point before undergoing thyroid surgery. This clone was picked up many times. What it binds is not known. The authors' processing: A distant-metastasis classifier for papillary thyroid cancer was built using CDR3 differences across clinicopathological groups. TCRdb reprocessed the PCR reads via MiXCR. In this record, the V and J calls reflect TCRdb's handling and not the investigators' own analysis. The sample shows more than 90,000 clones, roughly 12% of them seen only once.

The TCR was taken from a female donor with papillary thyroid cancer or a benign thyroid nodule (not recorded which). Some clones in this sample may be carry-over from other donors' samples. The chain is built from TRBV5-1 and TRBJ2-3; 16 nucleotides line up with TRBD2. Sequences were obtained from blood. The CDR3: CASSPGLAGGAVADTQYF. For the CDR3, the DNA is TGCGCCAGCAGCCCGGGACTAGCGGGAGGGGCGGTTGCAGATACGCAGTATTTT.